This TCR beta chain was profiled in a study of blood T cells in healthy people across ages. Using a J-beta primer mix together with a sample-barcoded 5' primer, a second PCR was run for roughly 7 to 12 cycles. A template-switch adaptor that had 12 random nucleotides put a tag on each cDNA molecule. TCRdb used MiXCR to reprocess the 5' RACE reads, holding one entry per CDR3 protein. The table includes hundreds of thousands of distinct CDR3 sequences, roughly 24% detected once. The study, taken as a whole, reports: The recorded TCR beta diversity per million T cells decreased in a roughly linear manner with age. When set beside aged donors, long-lived donors presented more naive CD4+ cells and higher diversity.

This clonotype has only a few counts. Its target is unknown. V gave up 4 bases and J gave up 3 bases, with 9 bases separating them. The germline CDR1 and CDR2 sequences are LGHDT and YNNKEL (reference sequence). This CDR3 comprises 13 residues. These records were also assigned to another study, of T cells of mothers and their children.

This TCR derives from a boy between 5 and 17 years old in good health. The rearrangement links TRBV3-1 to TRBJ1-1; D is undetermined. Sequencing was carried out using blood. The CDR3 here is CASSLWKDTEAFF. CDR3 sequence (DNA): TGTGCCAGCAGCCTCTGGAAAGACACTGAAGCTTTCTTT.